This T cell receptor beta chain came from a study of cytomegalovirus exposure and HLA in healthy donors. Overall study findings and caveats: V- and J-gene trimming in TCR beta was tied to a missense DCLRE1C variant by an analysis performed later. In a later analysis, a genetic analysis reported fewer productive-TCR N-insertions in an Asian-associated ancestry cluster than the cohort average. Presence/absence analyses rested on an assumption that sequencing depth was roughly uniform across donors.

This clone has just a few counts. Its antigen remains unknown. Vbeta (60) and Jbeta (13) primers were used in the PCR. In the original workflow: A follow-up analysis tallied 65 million to 80 million unique TCR beta chains, about 11 million shared. The protocol was immunoSEQ multiplex PCR, while the TCRdb copy is restricted to in-frame clones and leaves out a portion. V and J calls and clone size come straight from that table; D and trimming were deduced from the DNA. The sample lists 90,000 to 150,000 clones; 70% to 85% were seen once. Trimming pared 7 bases from V and 2 bases from J, leaving 14 bases between. Germline loops: CDR1 MDHEN, CDR2 SYDVKM. CDR3 length: 14 amino acids.

Sequenced material: PBMCs. This sequence was found in a woman aged 50 to 60 in good health and CMV-seropositive. The rearrangement links TRBV28 to TRBJ1-1; the D gene is possibly TRBD1 (5 bases). CDR3 amino acids: CASNGGSHNTEAFF. The DNA for the CDR3 is TGTGCCAGCAACGGGGGGAGCCATAACACTGAAGCTTTCTTT.